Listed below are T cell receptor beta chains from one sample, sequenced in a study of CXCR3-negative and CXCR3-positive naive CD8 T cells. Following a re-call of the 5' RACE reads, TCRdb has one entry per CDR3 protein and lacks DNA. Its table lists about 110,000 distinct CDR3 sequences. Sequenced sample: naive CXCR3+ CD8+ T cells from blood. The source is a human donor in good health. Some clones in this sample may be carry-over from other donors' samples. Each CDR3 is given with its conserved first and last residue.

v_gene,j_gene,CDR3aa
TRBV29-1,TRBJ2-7,CSVVRSSGTYEQYF
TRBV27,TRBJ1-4,CASSLSSGYNEKLFF
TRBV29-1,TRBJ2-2,CSVGGQGTGELFF
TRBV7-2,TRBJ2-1,CASSLVGGGYYNEQFF
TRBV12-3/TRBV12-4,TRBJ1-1,CASNYRGDTEAFF
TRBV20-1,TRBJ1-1,CSARGPNTEAFF
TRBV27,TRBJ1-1,CASSGGYTEAFF
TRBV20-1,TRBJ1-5,CSARDRGEAQPQHF
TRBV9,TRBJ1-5,CASSVGGAPNQPQHF
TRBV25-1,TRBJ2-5,CASSEYIGQQETQYF
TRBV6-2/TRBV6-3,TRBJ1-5,CASSPRTLGNQPQHF
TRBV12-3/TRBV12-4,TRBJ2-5,CASSFRGVEETQYF
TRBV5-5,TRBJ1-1,CASSIEPGGPVAFF
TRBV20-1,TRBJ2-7,CSARVRKRDYEQYF
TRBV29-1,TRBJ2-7,CSVGGSGGITYEQYF
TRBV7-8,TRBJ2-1,CASSLDSGGNEQFF
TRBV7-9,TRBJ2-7,CASSPPGQHEQYF
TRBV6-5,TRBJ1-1,CASSIGTARMNTEAFF
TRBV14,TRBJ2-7,CASSQDNYEQYF
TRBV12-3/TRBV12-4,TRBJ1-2,CASSKGTELPYGYTF
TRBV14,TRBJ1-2,CASSQMGQSYGYTF
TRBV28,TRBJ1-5,CASSPPSARQPQHF
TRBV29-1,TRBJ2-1,CSFREGGSEQFF
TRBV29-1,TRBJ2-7,CSIPGQGPYEQYF
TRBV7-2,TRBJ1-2,CASRADEYGYTF
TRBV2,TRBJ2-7,CASSQRRGTSYEQYF
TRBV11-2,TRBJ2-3,CASSERGGGDTDTQYF
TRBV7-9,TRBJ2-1,CASSSPAGTRAGNEQFF
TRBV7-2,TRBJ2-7,CASSADGSDSYEQYF
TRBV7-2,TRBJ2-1,CASSVTSGYNEQFF
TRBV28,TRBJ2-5,CASSLSAKGGQYF
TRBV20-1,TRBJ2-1,CSASGLANHNEQFF
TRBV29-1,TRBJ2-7,CSVVRAGNYEQYF
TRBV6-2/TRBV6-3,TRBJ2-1,CASTYGQPYNEQFF
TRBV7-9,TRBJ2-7,CASSLAGRSYEQYF
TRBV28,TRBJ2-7,CASSPLLRTLRYEQYF
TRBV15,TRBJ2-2,CATSTGPPGSGELFF
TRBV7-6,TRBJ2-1,CASSPIGGSYNEQFF
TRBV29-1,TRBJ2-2,CSVGLKNTGELFF